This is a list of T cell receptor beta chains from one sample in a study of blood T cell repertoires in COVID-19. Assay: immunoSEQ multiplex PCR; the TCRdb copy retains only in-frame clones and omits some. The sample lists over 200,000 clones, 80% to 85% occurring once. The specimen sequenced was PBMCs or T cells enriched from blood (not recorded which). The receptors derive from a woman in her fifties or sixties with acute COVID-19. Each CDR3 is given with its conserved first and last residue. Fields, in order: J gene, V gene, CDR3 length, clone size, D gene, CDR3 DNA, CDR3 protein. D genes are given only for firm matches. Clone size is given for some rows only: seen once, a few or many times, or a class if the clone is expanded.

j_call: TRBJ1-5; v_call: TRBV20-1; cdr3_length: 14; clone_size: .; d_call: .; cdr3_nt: TGCAGTGCTAGTCTAGGTTGGAGCAATCAGCCCCAGCATTTT; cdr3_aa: CSASLGWSNQPQHF
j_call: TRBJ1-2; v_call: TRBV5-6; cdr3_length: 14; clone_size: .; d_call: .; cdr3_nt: TGTGCCAGCAGTTACAGGGAGACTAACTATGGCTACACCTTC; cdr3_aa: CASSYRETNYGYTF
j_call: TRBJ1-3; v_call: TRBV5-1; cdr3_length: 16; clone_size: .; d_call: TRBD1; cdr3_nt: TGCGCCAGCAGCTGGGGACAGGCACTCTCTGGAAACACCATATATTTT; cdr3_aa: CASSWGQALSGNTIYF
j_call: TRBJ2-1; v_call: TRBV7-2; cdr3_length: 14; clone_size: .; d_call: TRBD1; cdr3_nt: TGTGCCAGCAGGGACAGGGCTTCGTACAATGAGCAGTTCTTC; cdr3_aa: CASRDRASYNEQFF
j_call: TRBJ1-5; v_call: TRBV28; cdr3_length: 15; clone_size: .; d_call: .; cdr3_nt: TGTGCCAGCAGACTCCGGGACTTCTCTGATCAGCCCCAGCATTTT; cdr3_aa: CASRLRDFSDQPQHF
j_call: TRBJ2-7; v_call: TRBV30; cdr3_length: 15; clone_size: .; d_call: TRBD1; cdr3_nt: TGTGCCTGGAGTCGGGACAGGCAACTCTCCTACGAGCAGTACTTC; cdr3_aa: CAWSRDRQLSYEQYF
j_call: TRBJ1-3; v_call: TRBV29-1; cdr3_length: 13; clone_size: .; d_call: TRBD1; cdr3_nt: TGCAGCGTTGATCAGGGGGTAGGAAACACCATATATTTT; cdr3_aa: CSVDQGVGNTIYF
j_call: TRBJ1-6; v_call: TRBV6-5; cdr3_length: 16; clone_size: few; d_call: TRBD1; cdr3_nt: TGTGCCAGCAGTTACTCTATGACAGGGAATAATTCACCCCTCCACTTT; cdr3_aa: CASSYSMTGNNSPLHF
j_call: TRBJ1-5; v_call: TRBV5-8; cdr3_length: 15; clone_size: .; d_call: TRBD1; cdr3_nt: TGTGCCAGCAGCTTGTACCAGGGGGGTAATCAGCCCCAGCATTTT; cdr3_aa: CASSLYQGGNQPQHF
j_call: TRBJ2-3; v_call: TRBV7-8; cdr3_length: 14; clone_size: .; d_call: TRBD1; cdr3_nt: TGTGCCAGCAGCTTGACAGGGAGCACAGATACGCAGTATTTT; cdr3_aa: CASSLTGSTDTQYF
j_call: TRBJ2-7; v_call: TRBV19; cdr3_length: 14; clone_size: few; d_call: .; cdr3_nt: TGTGCCAGTAGTATTGGGACACAACTACACGAGCAGTACTTC; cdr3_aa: CASSIGTQLHEQYF
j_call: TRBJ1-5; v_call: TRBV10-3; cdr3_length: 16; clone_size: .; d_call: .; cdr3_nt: TGTGCCATCAGTGAGTCGAGGCCCACCGACAATCAGCCCCAGCATTTT; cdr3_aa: CAISESRPTDNQPQHF
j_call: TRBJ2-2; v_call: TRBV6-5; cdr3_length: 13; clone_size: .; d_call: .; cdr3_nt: TGTGCCAGCTTGAAGGGGGACACCGGGGAGCTGTTTTTT; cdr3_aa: CASLKGDTGELFF